This TCR beta chain was profiled in a study of blood T cell repertoires in COVID-19. Study summary: PBMCs, B-cell-depleted T cells, or T cells were the source of the cDNA or gDNA that made up the material.

Cohort 3 donors counted as recovered after two negative PCRs, clearance, or resolved symptoms. Details on this clone: The junction departs from germline at one end; a sequencing error may be responsible.

The CDR3 is 14 residues long. Germline loops: CDR1 LGHDT, CDR2 YNNKEL (reference sequence). Clones were sequenced by immunoSEQ multiplex PCR, and TCRdb holds only the in-frame ones, with some missing. The sample consists of about 170,000 clones, 84% of them appearing once. Sequencing was performed on PBMCs or T cells enriched from blood (not recorded which). The V and J genes are TRBV3-1 (or the pseudogene TRBV3-2) and TRBJ2-5; TRBD2 matches 9 bases. The receptor comes from a man aged 45-65 years who had recovered from COVID-19. In DNA, the CDR3 is TGTGCCAGCAGCCAAGTCCGGGCGGGGGGGCGGCTGGACTTC. Protein: CASSQVRAGGRLDF.